This T cell receptor (beta chain) was recovered during a study of cytomegalovirus exposure and HLA in healthy donors (dated by TCRdb to about 2017). The study in broad terms: According to an earlier analysis of 587 of the donors, 200 million or so T cells yielded 117 million unique TCR beta sequences and about 280 Gb of sequence data. Around 320 gigabases of sequencing data and 70 million to 85 million unique TCR sequences were included in an early release covering roughly 600 HLA-typed donors. Among the roughly 400 genotyped donors, around 79% belonged to the genetic ancestry cluster associated with self-reported Caucasian donors. The study aimed to test whether cataloging public T cell receptors could reveal signatures of past pathogen exposure. Using immunosequencing, the study profiled T cell repertoires from 666 subjects and related those repertoires to cytomegalovirus serostatus. Besides the first cohort of 550 to 750 subjects, a separate validation cohort made up of 95 to 150 different subjects was used. To predict cytomegalovirus infection status, the study combined high-throughput TCR immunosequencing, statistical association of individual TCRs with disease status, and machine learning. In a later analysis, previously published TCR beta repertoires from 500 to 750 donors were re-analyzed and high-resolution HLA genotyping was added so that TCR occurrence patterns could be studied. Rather than using new phenotypic data, the later analysis identified candidate immune exposures from TCR beta sequences and from how often those sequences occurred across donors. An earlier analysis of several hundred of the donors applied high-throughput TCR beta sequencing to assess whether each TCR beta V gene segment acted as functional or pseudogenic. Donor age, sex, ethnicity and CMV serostatus were compiled alongside the repertoire data. In a later genetic analysis, genome-wide SNP genotypes for about three fifths of the 666 donors were used, and that subset was treated as a discovery cohort. Every repertoire in the discovery cohort had been generated on one and the same sequencing platform. Both class I and class II loci were covered by HLA typing, at four-digit resolution. Typing coverage differed by locus: A, B, C, DRB1 and DQB1 were typed in about 620-630 donors, DQA1 in about 500, DPA1 in over 600, and DPB1 in 472. Because of strong linkage in the cohort, 4 to 6 DR-DQ haplotypes were treated as single units for association and clustering. Among around 400 genotyped donors of the cohort, an average of 235,054 unique TCR beta nucleotide sequences were sequenced per donor, roughly 20% of them non-productive. Results and caveats for the whole study, not just this receptor: In a later analysis, the rate of TCR association differed among HLA loci, with DRB1 alleles having the most associated TCRs and HLA-C alleles having the fewest. While some public TCRs were present in many individuals, most TCR sequences turned up only very rarely across donors. In a later genetic analysis, fewer N-insertions in productive TCRs were reported among donors in an Asian-associated ancestry cluster than the approximately 670-donor mean. A further reported finding was that TCR beta sequences accurately predicted the HLA-A and HLA-B alleles for most subjects in the first cohort. When HLA alleles, especially DR and DQ, strongly co-occurred, TCR associations were difficult to assign to individual alleles. Compared with equally common non-associated chains, HLA-associated TCR beta chains in a later analysis were more clonally expanded and had lower generation probabilities. Only TCR beta chains were sequenced in this cohort, and the absence of alpha or paired-chain data limited detectable features. CMV serostatus was the only immune exposure information available for the cohort. It was suggested by the authors that the approach could potentially be generalized to other disease states and immunological phenotypes. About 17 rarely observed V segments, including chromosome 9 orphons, were excluded from the earlier analysis of about 600 of the donors because counts were too low. In a later analysis, most CMV-associated TCR beta chains were found to appear HLA-restricted, with HLA associations seemingly driven largely by CMV exposure. A cluster of highly shared sequence variants was judged likely to represent a technical artifact of the sequencing pipeline. Presence/absence analyses assumed roughly uniform sequencing depth across donors, an assumption that may not hold. Because some donors lacked HLA typing at each locus, the association tests relied only on the typed subset. Some IMGT-functional V segments, including TRBV6-2 and TRBV6-3, could not be told apart with the 87-base-pair reads, so those segments were excluded. A few of the identified cytomegalovirus-associated TCR beta chains were confirmed in vitro to be specific for cytomegalovirus antigens. A total of 150 to 200 TCR beta chains were listed by the study as associated with cytomegalovirus. An earlier analysis of some 560 of the donors showed that most TCR beta V segments appeared in productive rearrangements either about 87% or about 30% of the time, which broadly matched IMGT annotations. A later analysis associated about 17,000 TCR beta sequences with specific HLA alleles at a false discovery rate of 0.05. Cytomegalovirus status was reported to be diagnosed by the classifier with high specificity and sensitivity in both the original and validation cohorts. A later genetic analysis associated a missense DCLRE1C variant with V-gene and J-gene trimming of TCR beta chains, and an independent cohort replicated the association. Several of the top co-occurrence clusters appeared to be linked to parvovirus B19, influenza, CMV and Epstein-Barr virus, according to a later analysis. Linkage disequilibrium might explain the correlated functional status among segregating V segments, but an unknown experimental factor could not be ruled out.

The junction carries 21 bases between V and J, which are trimmed by 7 bases and 5 bases respectively. CDR3 length: 15 amino acids, cysteine to phenylalanine. Kept here is only the CDR3 DNA, which spans 45 bases and is read in frame from base 1. Sequences MDHEN (CDR1) and SYDVKM (CDR2) are obtained from the germline V gene. Of note for this clone: There is no known antigen for this receptor. No base quality values were provided; no much bigger clone lies one nucleotide off.

Library prep was done by the immunoSEQ multiplex PCR assay. A mixture of 60 forward primers for TCR Vbeta segments and 13 reverse primers for TCR Jbeta segments was used in the multiplex PCR. Amplification of the CDR3 region of rearranged TCR beta genes was performed with a multiplex PCR assay on genomic DNA. On the Illumina HiSeq System, the amplified TCR beta libraries were sequenced as 87-base-pair reads. Per the original workflow: Across the 500 to 750 repertoires, a later analysis counted some 80 million unique TCR beta chains, some 11 million of which were shared by at least two donors. Raw reads were error-corrected and collapsed into unique sequences by a nearest-neighbor algorithm in which closely related sequences were merged to remove PCR and sequencing errors. Alignment of CDR3 sequences to IMGT reference sequences was used to assign V, D and J gene segments. Each retained sequence needed at least a six-nucleotide match to both a V gene segment and a J gene segment. Rearrangements were called productive when the CDR3 lacked stop codons and stayed in frame with V and J; all others were non-productive. Following IMGT convention, CDR3 was defined as the stretch from the second conserved V-encoded cysteine up to the conserved J-encoded phenylalanine. The earlier analysis of 587 of the donors excluded sequences that lacked an unambiguous match to a single V gene segment. In an earlier analysis of 587 of the donors, V segments were called functional above 56.7% productive rearrangements and were called segregating when the between-donor standard deviation exceeded 5%. A statistical classification framework was developed to diagnose cytomegalovirus status using the catalog of TCR beta chain sequences. A later analysis assigned V and J genes by comparing TCR nucleotide sequences with IMGT/GENE-DB human TR gene sequences. The TCRdist pipeline was used in a later analysis to assign CDR3 sequences and most-parsimonious VDJ recombination scenarios. A later analysis defined each TCR beta chain by its CDR3 amino acid sequence plus V-gene family, and excluded reads lacking a unique V-gene family. In a later analysis, around 600 highly shared, low-generation-probability nucleotide sequences were removed to address suspected cross-contamination and a sequencing artifact. In a later analysis, a clonal expansion index for each public chain was calculated from normalized within-repertoire ranks of inferred template counts. In a later analysis, generation probabilities were computed with a VDJ recombination model fitted to out-of-frame rearrangements, and the resulting probabilities were checked against IGoR. Hypergeometric tests were used in a later analysis to score TCR-TCR, TCR-HLA and TCR-CMV co-occurrence, with a repertoire-size bias correction applied to the TCR pairs. To estimate false discovery rates, a later analysis permuted the HLA or CMV assignments 20 times. A later analysis grouped co-occurring TCRs with DBSCAN, adding TCRdist sequence similarity when clustering within HLA-allele-positive subsets. Co-occurrence clustering excluded repertoires with fewer than 30,000 or more than 120,000 public chains, plus five with anomalous nucleotide sharing. The immuneACCESS repertoire file appears here via TCRdb, limited to in-frame rearrangements. These files lack a portion of the clones; in checked studies, under half of the deficit traces to unresolved V genes, and the cause of the others is not known. The DNA was the basis for D and trimming; V, J and clone size are from that table. This sample is represented by about 150,000 clones; around 75% of them were singletons. The top ten constitute roughly 7.7% of the sample.

The cohort consisted of approximately 690 healthy bone marrow donors. All cohort members were sampled while nominally healthy, although unrecorded immune exposures were likely present. The donor tested CMV seropositive, placing the donor among the roughly 300 seropositive members of the cohort. Every donor gave a peripheral blood sample, and the peripheral blood mononuclear cells from that sample were used for TCR beta sequencing. Genomic DNA was extracted from the blood cell samples with the Qiagen DNeasy Blood Extraction Kit. The rearrangement combines TRBV28 with TRBJ2-7; TRBD1 is possibly the D segment (6 matching bases). This clonotype originated in a man aged 25-45 years in good health and CMV-seropositive. Sequencing input: PBMCs. The nucleotides are TGTGCCAGCACCCAAAACGACCCGACAGGAGACGAGCAGTACTTC. The resulting protein is CASTQNDPTGDEQYF.